This TCR beta chain was profiled in a study of T cell changes during pregnancy in multiple sclerosis. Trimming took 4 bases from V and 7 from J; bases not matched to a gene: 14. The length of the CDR3 is 17 residues. CDR1 is MNHNS, CDR2 SASEGT, per germline. This table comes from immunoSEQ multiplex PCR, and its TCRdb copy is limited to in-frame clones, with some not included. This table holds more than 11,000 clones, approximately 95% found once. The receptor comes from a female donor in good health, enrolled as a control in a pregnancy study. The sample here was peripheral blood, taken in the second trimester of pregnancy. V gene TRBV6-1 combines with J gene TRBJ2-2; TRBD2 matches at 8 bases. CDR3 nucleotide sequence: TGTGCCAGCAGTGCCCGGAGGGGAGCGGGAGACATCGGGGAGCTGTTTTTT. The encoded protein is CASSARRGAGDIGELFF.